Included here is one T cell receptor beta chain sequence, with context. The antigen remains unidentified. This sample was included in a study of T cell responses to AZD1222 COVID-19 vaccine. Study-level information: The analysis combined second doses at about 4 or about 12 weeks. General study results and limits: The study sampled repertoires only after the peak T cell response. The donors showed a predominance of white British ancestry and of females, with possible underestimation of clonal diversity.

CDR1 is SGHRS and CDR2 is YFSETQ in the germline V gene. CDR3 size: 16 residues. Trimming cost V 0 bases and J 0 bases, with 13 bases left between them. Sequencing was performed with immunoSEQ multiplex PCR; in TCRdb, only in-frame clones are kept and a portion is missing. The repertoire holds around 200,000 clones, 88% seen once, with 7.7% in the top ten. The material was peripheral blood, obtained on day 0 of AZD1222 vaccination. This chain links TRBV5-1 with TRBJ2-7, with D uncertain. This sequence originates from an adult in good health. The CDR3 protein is CASSLAVGLSSYEQYF. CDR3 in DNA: TGCGCCAGCAGCTTGGCGGTGGGCCTCAGCTCCTACGAGCAGTACTTC.